These 10 T cell receptor beta chains were sequenced from one sample in a study of radiotherapy plus CTLA-4 blockade in lung cancer. Libraries were prepared by immunoSEQ multiplex PCR; TCRdb keeps only in-frame clonotypes and omits some of them. Of approximately 110,000 clones listed, roughly four fifths are singletons. Sequences were derived from peripheral blood, sampled from a patient treated with radiotherapy plus ipilimumab. The origin of the receptors is a human donor with non-small cell lung cancer that progressed on radiotherapy plus ipilimumab. Some clones in this sample may be carry-over from other donors' samples.

This clone was counted between two and nine times. This rearrangement joins TRBV6-1 to TRBJ2-4; D is uncertain. V was trimmed by 3 bases and J by 8 bases, leaving 14 bases between them. This CDR3 contains 14 residues. CDR1 and CDR2 (germline): MNHNS, SASEGT. The CDR3 DNA is TGTGCCAGCAGTGACGGGCCAGCCCAAGACATTCAGTACTTC. Translated: CASSDGPAQDIQYF.

This clone was recorded only once. The chain employs TRBV19 and TRBJ1-2; 10 nucleotides match TRBD1. This CDR3 has 15 residues. V trimming: 3 bases; J trimming: 2 bases; junction bases outside the gene matches: 3. Per the germline V gene, CDR1 is LNHDA and CDR2 is SQIVND (reference sequence). CDR3 in amino acids: CASSIRTGGNYGYTF. Here the CDR3 DNA reads TGTGCCAGTAGTATCAGGACAGGGGGAAACTATGGCTACACCTTC.

This clone was seen only a few times. V usage is TRBV6-1 and J usage is TRBJ2-7; 8 positions agree with TRBD1. The CDR3 runs to 14 residues. Germline V CDR1 and CDR2: MNHNS, SASEGT. The V gene end was trimmed by 5 bases and the J gene end by 0 bases; junction bases not matched to a gene: 3. For the CDR3, the DNA is TGTGCCAGCAGTAGGACAGGGCTCTCCTACGAGCAGTACTTC. Its protein product is CASSRTGLSYEQYF.

The chain has TRBV5-5 and TRBJ2-3; weak D call: TRBD2 (5 bases). Trimming removed 0 bases from V and 4 bases from J, with 9 bases in between. Germline lookup yields CDR1 SGHKS and CDR2 YYEKEE (reference sequence). The length of the CDR3 is 14 residues. CDR3 sequence (DNA): TGTGCCAGCAGCTTGGAGGGAGTTGCAGATACGCAGTATTTT. It translates to CASSLEGVADTQYF.

The V gene is TRBV23-1, the J gene TRBJ1-2, with 8 positions matching TRBD1. TRBV23-1 is flagged as an ORF with uncertain function. The CDR3 totals 15 residues. J was trimmed by 1 base and V by 4 bases; bases with no gene match: 5. CDR3 protein: CASSPGQGYNYGYTF. The CDR3 DNA sequence: TGCGCCAGCAGTCCCGGACAGGGATATAACTATGGCTACACCTTC.

The rearrangement uses TRBV5-1 and TRBJ1-2; D not certain. V lost 6 bases, J lost 5 bases, and 17 bases lay in between. Germline CDR1 and CDR2: SGHRS and YFSETQ. The CDR3 is made up of 14 amino acids. The CDR3 DNA reads TGCGCCAGCACCCCGAGTGGCGGGTCTTATGGCTACACCTTC. Translated, it gives CASTPSGGSYGYTF.

There are a few counts of this clone. The rearrangement joins TRBV7-2 to TRBJ1-2; weak D call: TRBD1 (6 bases). V was cut by 2 bases and J by 4 bases, with 14 bases left in between. Per the germline V gene, CDR1 is SGHTA and CDR2 is FQGNSA. The CDR3 covers 15 residues. The CDR3 protein is CASSLRWGAGYGYTF. As DNA, the CDR3 is TGTGCCAGCAGCTTACGTTGGGGGGCTGGCTATGGCTACACCTTC. The entire variable domain, with the rest obtained from reference TRBV7-2 and TRBJ1-2, is as follows: GAGVSQSPSNKVTEKGKDVELRCDPISGHTALYWYRQSLGQGLEFLIYFQGNSAPDKSGLPSDRFSAERTGGSVSTLTIQRTQQEDSAVYLCASSLRWGAGYGYTFGSGTRLTVV.

The chain combines TRBV7-3 with TRBJ2-5; D call uncertain. This CDR3 contains 13 residues. The V end lost 4 bases, the J end lost 5 bases, and 11 bases lay between the germline ends. Per the germline V gene, CDR1 is SGHTA and CDR2 is FQGTGA. The DNA for the CDR3 is TGTGCCAGCAGCTCGAGTTATACCGAGACCCAGTACTTC. This sequence encodes CASSSSYTETQYF.

The chain employs TRBV11-2 and TRBJ1-4, with a tentative D call TRBD1 (5 bases). Trimming took 3 bases from V and 1 from J, leaving 9 bases between them. CDR1 is SGHAT and CDR2 is FQNNGV in the germline V gene. This CDR3 comprises 15 residues. The CDR3 DNA follows: TGTGCCAGCAGCTTCCAGGGTTTAACTAATGAAAAACTGTTTTTT. Translated, it gives CASSFQGLTNEKLFF.

J is TRBJ2-7 and V is TRBV6-6, with 8 positions matching TRBD2. Germline loops: CDR1 MNHNY, CDR2 SVGAGI (reference sequence). V shed 0 bases and J 5 bases; nucleotides not matched to a gene: 6. The length of the CDR3 is 15 residues. The chain's CDR3 is CASSYSGGAHNEQYF. The CDR3 DNA reads as TGTGCCAGCAGTTACTCCGGGGGGGCGCATAACGAGCAGTACTTC.